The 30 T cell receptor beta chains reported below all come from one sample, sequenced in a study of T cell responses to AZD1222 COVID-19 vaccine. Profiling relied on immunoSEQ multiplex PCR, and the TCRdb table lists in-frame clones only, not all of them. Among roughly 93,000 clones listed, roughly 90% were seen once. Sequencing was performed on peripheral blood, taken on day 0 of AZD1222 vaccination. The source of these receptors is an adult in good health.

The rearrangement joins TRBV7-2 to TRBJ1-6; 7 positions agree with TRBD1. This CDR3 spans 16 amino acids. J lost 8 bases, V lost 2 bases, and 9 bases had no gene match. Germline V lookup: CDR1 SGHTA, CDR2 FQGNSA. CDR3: CASSLNPGTVYSPLHF. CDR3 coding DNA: TGTGCCAGCAGCTTAAACCCCGGGACAGTTTATTCACCCCTCCACTTT.

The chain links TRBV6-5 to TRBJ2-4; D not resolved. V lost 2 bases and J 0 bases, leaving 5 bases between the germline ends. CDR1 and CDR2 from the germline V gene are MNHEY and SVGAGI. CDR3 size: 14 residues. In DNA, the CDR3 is TGTGCCAGCAGTTACGCGGCAGCCAAAAACATTCAGTACTTC. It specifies CASSYAAAKNIQYF.

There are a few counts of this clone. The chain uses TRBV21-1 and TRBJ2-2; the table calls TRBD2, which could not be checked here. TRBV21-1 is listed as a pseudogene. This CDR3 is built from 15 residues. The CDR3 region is CASSKGLAGVRELFF. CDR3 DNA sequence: TGTGCCAGCAGCAAAGGTCTAGCGGGAGTACGGGAGCTGTTTTTT.

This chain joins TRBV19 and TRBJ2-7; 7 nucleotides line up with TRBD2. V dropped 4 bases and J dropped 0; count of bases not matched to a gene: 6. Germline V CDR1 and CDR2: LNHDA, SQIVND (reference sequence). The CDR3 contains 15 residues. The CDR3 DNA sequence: TGTGCCAGTAGTACAGCGGGACCGAGCTCCTACGAGCAGTACTTC. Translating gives CASSTAGPSSYEQYF. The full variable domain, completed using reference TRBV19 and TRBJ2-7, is DGGITQSPKYLFRKEGQNVTLSCEQNLNHDAMYWYRQDPGQGLRLIYYSQIVNDFQKGDIAEGYSVSREKKESFPLTVTSAQKNPTAFYLCASSTAGPSSYEQYFGPGTRLTVT.

The CDR3 reads CASSVVRRETYNEQFF. CDR3 sequence (DNA): TGTGCCAGCAGCGTAGTCCGCCGGGAGACGTACAATGAGCAGTTCTTC. The chain uses TRBV9 and TRBJ2-1; weak D call: TRBD2 (6 bases). Between the trimmed V and J ends, which lost 0 bases and 4 bases, there was a span of 14 bases. The CDR3 loop spans 16 amino acids. Germline V gene sequence: CDR1 SGDLS, CDR2 YYNGEE.

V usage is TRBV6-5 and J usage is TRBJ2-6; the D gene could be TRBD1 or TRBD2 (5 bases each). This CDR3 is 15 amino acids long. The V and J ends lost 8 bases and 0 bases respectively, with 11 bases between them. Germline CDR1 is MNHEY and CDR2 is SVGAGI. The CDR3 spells CASGTDSSGANVLTF. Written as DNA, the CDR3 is TGTGCCAGCGGGACGGATAGCTCTGGGGCCAACGTCCTGACTTTC.

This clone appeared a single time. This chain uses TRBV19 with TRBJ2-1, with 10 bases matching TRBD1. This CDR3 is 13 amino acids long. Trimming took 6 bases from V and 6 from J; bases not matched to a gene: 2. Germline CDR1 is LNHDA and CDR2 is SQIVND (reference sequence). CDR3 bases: TGTGCCAGTAGGGGACAGGGGATCAATGAGCAGTTCTTC. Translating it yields CASRGQGINEQFF.

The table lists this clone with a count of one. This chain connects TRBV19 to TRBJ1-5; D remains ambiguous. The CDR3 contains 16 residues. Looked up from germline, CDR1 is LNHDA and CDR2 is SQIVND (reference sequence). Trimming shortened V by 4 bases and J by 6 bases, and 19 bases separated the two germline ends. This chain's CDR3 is CASSTTTGFRIQPQHF. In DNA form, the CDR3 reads TGTGCCAGTAGTACCACCACTGGGTTCCGAATTCAGCCCCAGCATTTT.

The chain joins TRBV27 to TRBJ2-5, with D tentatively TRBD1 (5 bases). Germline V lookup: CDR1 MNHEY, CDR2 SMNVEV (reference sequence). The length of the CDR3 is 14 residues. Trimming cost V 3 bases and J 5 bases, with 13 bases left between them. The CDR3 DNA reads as TGTGCCAGCAGTTTTCGGCAGGGTGGGGAGACCCAGTACTTC. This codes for CASSFRQGGETQYF.

For the CDR3, the DNA is TGCGCCAGCAGACAGCTCGAAATGGGGGAGCAGTACTTC. Translated: CASRQLEMGEQYF. The chain is built from TRBV5-1 and TRBJ2-7; D not certain. There are 13 residues in the CDR3. Between the trimmed V and J ends, which lost 5 bases and 7 bases, there was a span of 16 bases. Looked up from germline, CDR1 is SGHRS and CDR2 is YFSETQ.

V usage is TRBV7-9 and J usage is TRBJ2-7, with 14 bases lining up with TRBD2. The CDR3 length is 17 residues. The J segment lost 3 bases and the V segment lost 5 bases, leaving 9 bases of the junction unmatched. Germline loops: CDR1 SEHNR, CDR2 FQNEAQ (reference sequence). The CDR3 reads CASSTGGLAGVVYEQYF. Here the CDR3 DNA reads TGTGCCAGCAGCACCGGGGGACTAGCGGGAGTAGTCTACGAGCAGTACTTC.

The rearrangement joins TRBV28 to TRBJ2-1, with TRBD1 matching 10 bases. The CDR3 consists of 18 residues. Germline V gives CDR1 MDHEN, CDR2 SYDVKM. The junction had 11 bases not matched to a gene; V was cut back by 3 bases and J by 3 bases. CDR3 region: CASSFEFGTGANYNEQFF. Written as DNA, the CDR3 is TGTGCCAGCAGTTTTGAATTTGGGACAGGGGCTAACTACAATGAGCAGTTCTTC.

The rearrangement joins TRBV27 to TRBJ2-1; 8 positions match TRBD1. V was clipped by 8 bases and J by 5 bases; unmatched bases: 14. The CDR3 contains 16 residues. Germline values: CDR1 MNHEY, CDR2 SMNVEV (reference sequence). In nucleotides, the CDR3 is TGTGCCAGCCTTCCCCTCCCGGGACAGGAGAACAATGAGCAGTTCTTC. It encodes CASLPLPGQENNEQFF.

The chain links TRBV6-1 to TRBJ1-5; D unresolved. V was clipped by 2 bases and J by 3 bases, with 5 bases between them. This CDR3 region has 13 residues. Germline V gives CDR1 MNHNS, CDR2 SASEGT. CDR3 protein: CASSELYNQPQHF. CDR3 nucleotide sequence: TGTGCCAGCAGTGAATTGTACAATCAGCCCCAGCATTTT.

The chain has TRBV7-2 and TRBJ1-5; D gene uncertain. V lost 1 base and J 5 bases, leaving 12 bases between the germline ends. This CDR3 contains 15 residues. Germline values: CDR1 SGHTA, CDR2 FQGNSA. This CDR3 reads CASSLVASTDQPQHF. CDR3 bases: TGTGCCAGCAGCTTAGTGGCCTCGACCGATCAGCCCCAGCATTTT.

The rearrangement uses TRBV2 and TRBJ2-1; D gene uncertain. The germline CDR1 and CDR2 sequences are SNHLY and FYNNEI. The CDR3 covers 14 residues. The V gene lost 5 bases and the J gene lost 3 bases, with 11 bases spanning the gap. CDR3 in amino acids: CASSFGRNYNEQFF. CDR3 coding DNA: TGTGCCAGCAGTTTTGGGCGGAACTACAATGAGCAGTTCTTC.

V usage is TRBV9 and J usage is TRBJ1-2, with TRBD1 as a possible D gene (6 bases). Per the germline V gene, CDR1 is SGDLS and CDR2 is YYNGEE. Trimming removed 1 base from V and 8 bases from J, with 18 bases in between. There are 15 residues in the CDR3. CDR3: CASSVSPGGGLGYTF. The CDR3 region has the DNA TGTGCCAGCAGCGTATCCCCCGGGGGGGGCCTCGGCTACACCTTC.

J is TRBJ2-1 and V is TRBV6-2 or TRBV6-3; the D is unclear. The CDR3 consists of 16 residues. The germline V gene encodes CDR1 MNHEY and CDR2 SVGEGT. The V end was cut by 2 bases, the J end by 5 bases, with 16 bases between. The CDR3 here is CASSYGQQRIDNEQFF. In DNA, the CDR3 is TGTGCCAGCAGTTACGGTCAACAGCGTATAGACAATGAGCAGTTCTTC.

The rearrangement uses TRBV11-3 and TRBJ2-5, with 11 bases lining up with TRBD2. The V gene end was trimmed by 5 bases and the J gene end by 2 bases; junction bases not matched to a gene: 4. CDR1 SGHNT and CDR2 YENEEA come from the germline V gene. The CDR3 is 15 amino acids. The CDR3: CASSTGTSGQETQYF. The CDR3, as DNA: TGTGCCAGCAGCACCGGGACTAGCGGTCAAGAGACCCAGTACTTC.

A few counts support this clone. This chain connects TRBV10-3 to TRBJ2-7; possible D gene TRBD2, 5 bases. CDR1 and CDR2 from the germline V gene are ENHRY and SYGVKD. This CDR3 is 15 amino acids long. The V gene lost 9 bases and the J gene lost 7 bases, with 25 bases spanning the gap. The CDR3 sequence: CAIGTTSMRAREQYF. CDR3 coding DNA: TGTGCCATTGGTACCACTTCTATGAGGGCGCGAGAGCAGTACTTC.

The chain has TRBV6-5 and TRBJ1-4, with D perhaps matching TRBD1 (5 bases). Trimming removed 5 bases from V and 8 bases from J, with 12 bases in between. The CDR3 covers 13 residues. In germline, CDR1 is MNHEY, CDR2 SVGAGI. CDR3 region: CASSTRPGEKLFF. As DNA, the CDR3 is TGTGCCAGCAGTACCCGTCCAGGGGAAAAACTGTTTTTT.

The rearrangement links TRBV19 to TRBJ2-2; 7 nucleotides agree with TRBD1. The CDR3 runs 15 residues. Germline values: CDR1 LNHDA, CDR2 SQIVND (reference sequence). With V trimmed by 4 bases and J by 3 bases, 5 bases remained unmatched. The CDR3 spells CASSTGTDHTGELFF. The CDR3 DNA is TGTGCCAGTAGTACTGGGACAGATCACACCGGGGAGCTGTTTTTT.

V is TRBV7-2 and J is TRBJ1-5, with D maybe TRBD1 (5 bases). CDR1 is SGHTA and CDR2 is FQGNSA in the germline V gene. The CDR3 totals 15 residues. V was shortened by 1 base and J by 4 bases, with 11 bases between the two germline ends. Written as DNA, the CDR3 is TGTGCCAGCAGCTTAGTGGCAGGGTGGAATCAGCCCCAGCATTTT. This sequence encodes CASSLVAGWNQPQHF.

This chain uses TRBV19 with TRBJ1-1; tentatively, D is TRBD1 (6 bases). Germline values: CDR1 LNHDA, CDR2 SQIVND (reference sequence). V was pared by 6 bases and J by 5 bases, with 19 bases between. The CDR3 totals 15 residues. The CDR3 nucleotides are TGTGCCAGTAGAGACCTTTATTTGGGGGCTACTGAAGCTTTCTTT. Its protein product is CASRDLYLGATEAFF.

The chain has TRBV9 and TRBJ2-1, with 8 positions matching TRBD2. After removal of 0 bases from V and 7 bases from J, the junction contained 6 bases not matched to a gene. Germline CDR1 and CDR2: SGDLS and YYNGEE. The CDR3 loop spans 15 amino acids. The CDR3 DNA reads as TGTGCCAGCAGCGTAGACAGCGGGAGTCATAATGAGCAGTTCTTC. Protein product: CASSVDSGSHNEQFF.

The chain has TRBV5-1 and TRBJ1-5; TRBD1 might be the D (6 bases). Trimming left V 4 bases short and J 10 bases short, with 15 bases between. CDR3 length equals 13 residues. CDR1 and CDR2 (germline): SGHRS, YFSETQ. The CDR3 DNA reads TGCGCCAGCAGCCCCAGGGGCCCCATCCCCCAGCATTTT. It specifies CASSPRGPIPQHF.

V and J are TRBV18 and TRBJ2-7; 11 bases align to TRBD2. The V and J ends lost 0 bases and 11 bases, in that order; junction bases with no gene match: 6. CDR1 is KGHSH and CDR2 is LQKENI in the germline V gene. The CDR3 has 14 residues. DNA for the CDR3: TGTGCCAGCTCACCACCGGGACTAGCGGTTATGGAGTACTTC. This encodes CASSPPGLAVMEYF.

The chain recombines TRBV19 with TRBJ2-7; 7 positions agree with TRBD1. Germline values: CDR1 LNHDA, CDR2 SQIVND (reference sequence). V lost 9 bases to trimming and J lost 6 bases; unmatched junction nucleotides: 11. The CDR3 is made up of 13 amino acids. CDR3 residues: CASSPGTVSEQYF. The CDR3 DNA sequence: TGTGCCAGCTCACCCGGGACAGTAAGCGAGCAGTACTTC. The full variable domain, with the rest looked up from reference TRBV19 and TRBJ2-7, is DGGITQSPKYLFRKEGQNVTLSCEQNLNHDAMYWYRQDPGQGLRLIYYSQIVNDFQKGDIAEGYSVSREKKESFPLTVTSAQKNPTAFYLCASSPGTVSEQYFGPGTRLTVT.

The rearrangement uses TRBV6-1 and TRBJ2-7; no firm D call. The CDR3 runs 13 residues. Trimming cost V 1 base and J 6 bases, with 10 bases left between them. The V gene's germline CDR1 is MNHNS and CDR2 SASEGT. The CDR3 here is CASSEVNRGEQYF. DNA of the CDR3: TGTGCCAGCAGTGAAGTTAACCGAGGCGAGCAGTACTTC.

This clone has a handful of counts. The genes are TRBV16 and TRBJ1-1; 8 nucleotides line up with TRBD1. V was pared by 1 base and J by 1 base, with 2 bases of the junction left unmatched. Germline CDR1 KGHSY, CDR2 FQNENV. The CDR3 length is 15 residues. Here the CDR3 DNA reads TGTGCCAGCAGCCAATATGGACAGGGGAACACTGAAGCTTTCTTT. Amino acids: CASSQYGQGNTEAFF.